Presented here are 29 T cell receptor beta chains from one specimen sequenced in a study of chemoradiotherapy in HPV16-positive cancers. Some clones are missing from TCRdb's copy, which holds only in-frame ones; the method was immunoSEQ multiplex PCR. The repertoire has some 2,100 clones, around 86% of them found once; the top ten carry around 22%. Source: tumor tissue, taken from a patient who underwent chemoradiotherapy. Receptor source: a human donor with HPV-associated anogenital cancer.

The rearrangement uses TRBV9 and TRBJ2-3, with D possibly being TRBD1 or TRBD2 (5 bases each). The germline CDR1 and CDR2 sequences are SGDLS and YYNGEE. V lost 6 bases and J 2 bases, leaving 13 bases between the germline ends. This CDR3 comprises 14 residues. The chain's CDR3 is CASTSGTFTDTQYF. In DNA form, the CDR3 reads TGTGCCAGCACCTCAGGGACGTTCACAGATACGCAGTATTTT. The full variable domain, with the rest looked up from reference TRBV9 and TRBJ2-3, is DSGVTQTPKHLITATGQRVTLRCSPRSGDLSVYWYQQSLDQGLQFLIQYYNGEERAKGNILERFSAQQFPDLHSELNLSSLELGDSALYFCASTSGTFTDTQYFGPGTRLTVL.

The V gene is TRBV19, the J gene TRBJ1-1; D perhaps matches TRBD1 (6 bases). Germline V lookup: CDR1 LNHDA, CDR2 SQIVND (reference sequence). V was shortened by 7 bases and J by 4 bases, with 19 bases between the two germline ends. The CDR3 loop spans 15 amino acids. The CDR3 bases are TGTGCCAGTATAGTGAGAACAGGGTTCATCACTGAAGCTTTCTTT. It specifies CASIVRTGFITEAFF.

The rearrangement links TRBV10-3 to TRBJ1-6; weak D call: TRBD1 (5 bases). The CDR3 has 19 amino acids. Trimming stripped 2 bases from V and 0 bases from J, with 17 bases between. The germline V gene has CDR1 ENHRY and CDR2 SYGVKD. The CDR3 nucleotides are TGTGCCATCAGTGAGACCAGGGACGGAATAAGCTCCTATAATTCACCCCTCCACTTT. Amino acid sequence: CAISETRDGISSYNSPLHF.

The CDR3 sequence is CSVPSRSHYGYTF. CDR3 nucleotides: TGCAGCGTCCCTAGTCGGTCCCACTATGGCTACACCTTC. V gene TRBV29-1 combines with J gene TRBJ1-2; D gene uncertain. CDR1 is SQVTM, CDR2 ANQGSEA, per germline. The ends were cut back, 6 bases at V and 3 bases at J, with 14 bases in the middle. The CDR3 runs 13 residues.

The V and J genes are TRBV7-2 and TRBJ2-7; 13 nucleotides agree with TRBD2. Trimming at V came to 5 bases and at J to 6 bases, leaving 7 bases not matched to a gene. CDR1 SGHTA and CDR2 FQGNSA come from the germline V gene. The CDR3 contains 15 residues. The CDR3 nucleotides read TGTGCCAGCAGCGATCTCCGGACTAGCGGGAGCGAGCAGTACTTC. Its protein product is CASSDLRTSGSEQYF. Based on the CDR3 plus reference TRBV7-2 and TRBJ2-7, the full variable domain is GAGVSQSPSNKVTEKGKDVELRCDPISGHTALYWYRQSLGQGLEFLIYFQGNSAPDKSGLPSDRFSAERTGGSVSTLTIQRTQQEDSAVYLCASSDLRTSGSEQYFGPGTRLTVT.

This chain joins TRBV2 and TRBJ1-1; possibly TRBD1 for D (6 bases). V lost 7 bases and J 0 bases, leaving 15 bases between the germline ends. From germline, CDR1 is SNHLY and CDR2 FYNNEI. The CDR3 is made up of 15 amino acids. CDR3 sequence reads: CASTRDNNMNTEAFF. The CDR3 DNA is TGTGCCAGCACAAGGGACAACAATATGAACACTGAAGCTTTCTTT.

This clone is labeled large. V and J are TRBV11-2 and TRBJ1-3, with 7 nucleotides matching TRBD1. Germline V gene data show CDR1 as SGHAT and CDR2 as FQNNGV. CDR3 size: 16 residues. The ends lost 5 bases at V and 1 base at J; junction bases unmatched: 8. The CDR3 coding sequence is TGTGCCAGCAGCCGCCGGGACAGCATTTCTGGAAACACCATATATTTT. Encoded protein: CASSRRDSISGNTIYF.

V gene TRBV10-2 combines with J gene TRBJ1-2, with a possible D match to TRBD1 (6 bases). Germline CDR1 WSHSY, CDR2 SAAADI. The CDR3 is 15 residues long. Between the trimmed V and J ends, which lost 1 base and 5 bases, there was a span of 14 bases. CDR3 in amino acids: CASSEFLGQRYGYTF. CDR3 nucleotides: TGCGCCAGCAGTGAGTTCCTCGGACAGCGTTATGGCTACACCTTC.

The rearrangement links TRBV9 to TRBJ2-1, with 7 bases lining up with TRBD1. Germline V lookup: CDR1 SGDLS, CDR2 YYNGEE. The ends lost 0 bases at V and 0 bases at J; junction bases unmatched: 0. CDR3 length equals 15 residues. The CDR3 is CASSVDRGSYNEQFF. As DNA, the CDR3 is TGTGCCAGCAGCGTAGACAGGGGCTCCTACAATGAGCAGTTCTTC.

J is TRBJ2-7 and V is TRBV10-3; possibly TRBD1 for D (6 bases). The CDR3 totals 13 residues. Germline V CDR1 and CDR2: ENHRY, SYGVKD. Trimming took off 8 bases at V and 3 bases at J, with 14 bases between the two ends. The CDR3 region is CAIAHRAGYEQYF. For the CDR3, the DNA is TGTGCCATCGCCCACAGGGCTGGCTACGAGCAGTACTTC.

The CDR3 DNA sequence: TGTGCCATCAGTGAGTCACAGCCGAACACTGAAGCTTTCTTT. Its translation is CAISESQPNTEAFF. The genes are TRBV10-3 and TRBJ1-1; D remains unclear. The length of the CDR3 is 14 residues. V lost 0 bases, J lost 1 base, and 6 bases lay in between. Germline V CDR1 and CDR2: ENHRY, SYGVKD.

The chain is built from TRBV5-1 and TRBJ2-1, with 10 bases matching TRBD1. V lost 3 bases and J lost 4; bases outside the gene matches: 4. CDR1 is SGHRS, CDR2 YFSETQ, per germline. This CDR3 is built from 15 residues. CDR3 residues: CASSWGTGAYNEQFF. DNA for the CDR3: TGCGCCAGCAGCTGGGGGACAGGGGCATACAATGAGCAGTTCTTC.

The chain joins TRBV7-6 to TRBJ2-5, with D perhaps matching TRBD2 (7 bases). The CDR3 totals 13 residues. CDR1 and CDR2 (germline): SGHVS, FNYEAQ. The germline V and J ends were trimmed by 5 bases and 5 bases, with 12 bases remaining between them. The CDR3 bases are TGTGCCAGCAGCGGGGGGGCCCGTGAGACCCAGTACTTC. Protein product: CASSGGARETQYF.

This chain joins TRBV27 and TRBJ2-1; D may be TRBD1 (6 bases). Germline CDR1 is MNHEY and CDR2 is SMNVEV (reference sequence). This CDR3 has 16 amino acids. Trimming pared 5 bases from V and 0 bases from J, leaving 14 bases between. The DNA of the CDR3 is TGTGCCAGCAGTCCCTTAGGACAGATCTCCTACAATGAGCAGTTCTTC. It codes for CASSPLGQISYNEQFF.

The chain carries TRBV5-1 and TRBJ1-1, with D possibly being TRBD1 (5 bases). Germline CDR1 is SGHRS and CDR2 is YFSETQ. The CDR3 contains 14 residues. V dropped 4 bases and J dropped 4 bases, with 14 bases sitting between them. The CDR3 nucleotides read TGCGCCAGCAGCGTACAGGTTGGGGCCACTGAAGCTTTCTTT. It encodes CASSVQVGATEAFF.

This clone was observed once. The chain is built from TRBV6-1 and TRBJ2-7; 9 positions agree with TRBD1. Germline-derived CDR1 and CDR2 are MNHNS and SASEGT. V was clipped by 6 bases and J by 7 bases; unmatched bases: 7. This CDR3 has 13 amino acids. In DNA, the CDR3 is TGTGCCAGCAGCCAGAGGACAGGGGAGGAGCAGTACTTC. Its translation: CASSQRTGEEQYF.

The chain is built from TRBV6-1 and TRBJ2-7; the D is unclear. This CDR3 spans 16 amino acids. V was pared by 3 bases and J by 1 base, with 16 bases between. Germline V gene sequence: CDR1 MNHNS, CDR2 SASEGT. CDR3 DNA: TGTGCCAGCAGTGAGCCACCTGGCAGTTATTCCTACGAGCAGTACTTC. As protein: CASSEPPGSYSYEQYF.

The chain links TRBV9 to TRBJ2-3; 10 bases are a match to TRBD2. CDR1 is SGDLS, CDR2 YYNGEE, per germline. The V and J ends lost 6 bases and 3 bases, in that order; junction bases with no gene match: 7. The CDR3 consists of 15 residues. The CDR3 reads CASTLSSGGTDTQYF. The DNA of the CDR3 is TGTGCCAGCACCCTCTCTAGCGGGGGTACAGATACGCAGTATTTT.

This clone came up once. The rearrangement joins TRBV6-5 to TRBJ1-6; TRBD1 agrees at 9 bases. Germline CDR1 reads MNHEY; CDR2 reads SVGAGI. After removal of 0 bases from V and 10 bases from J, the junction contained 4 bases not matched to a gene. The CDR3 runs 15 residues. CDR3 nucleotides: TGTGCCAGCAGTTACTCGCCTGGACAGGGGTCACCCCTCCACTTT. This translates into CASSYSPGQGSPLHF.

This clone was seen just once. The rearrangement uses TRBV7-3 and TRBJ1-1; weak D call: TRBD1 (5 bases). The germline V gene encodes CDR1 SGHTA and CDR2 FQGTGA. Trimming removed 5 bases from V and 0 bases from J, with 7 bases in between. The length of the CDR3 is 13 residues. The CDR3 DNA is TGTGCCAGCAGCCGGACACTGAACACTGAAGCTTTCTTT. This sequence encodes CASSRTLNTEAFF.

The chain recombines TRBV27 with TRBJ2-7; 8 bases match TRBD1. The CDR3 length is 13 residues. Germline-derived CDR1 and CDR2 are MNHEY and SMNVEV (reference sequence). Trimming took 4 bases from V and 5 from J; bases not matched to a gene: 4. The CDR3 DNA reads TGTGCCAGCAGTTCCGTGACAGGGGACGAGCAGTACTTC. Translation: CASSSVTGDEQYF.

The chain uses TRBV14 and TRBJ2-7; TRBD2 might be the D (6 bases). Germline-derived CDR1 and CDR2 are SGHDN and FVKESK. This CDR3 has 15 amino acids. V lost 1 base and J lost 3, with 13 bases in between. The CDR3 protein is CASSQGAGGSYEQYF. CDR3 DNA: TGTGCCAGCAGCCAAGGAGCGGGTGGAAGCTACGAGCAGTACTTC.

The CDR3 region is CARGVYSNQPQHF. The CDR3 DNA is TGTGCCAGGGGAGTTTATAGCAATCAGCCCCAGCATTTT. This sequence joins TRBV9 and TRBJ1-5; no clear D gene. CDR1 and CDR2 (germline): SGDLS, YYNGEE. The CDR3 loop spans 13 amino acids. Trimming cost V 8 bases and J 0 bases, with 9 bases left between them.

The chain recombines TRBV5-1 with TRBJ1-2; TRBD1 is a possible D gene (6 bases). Germline V gene lookup returns CDR1 SGHRS and CDR2 YFSETQ. This CDR3 spans 16 amino acids. V gave up 6 bases and J gave up 8 bases, with 26 bases separating them. The CDR3 region has the DNA TGCGCCAGCAACCAGACCCCCGGGGGCGGACGCGGAGGCTACACCTTC. Its protein is CASNQTPGGGRGGYTF. Combining the CDR3 with reference TRBV5-1 and TRBJ1-2 gives the whole variable domain KAGVTQTPRYLIKTRGQQVTLSCSPISGHRSVSWYQQTPGQGLQFLFEYFSETQRNKGNFPGRFSGRQFSNSRSEMNVSTLELGDSALYLCASNQTPGGGRGGYTFGSGTRLTVV.

The chain employs TRBV4-1 and TRBJ1-5; D is unclear. The germline gives CDR1 MGHRA, CDR2 YSYEKL. Trimming removed 0 bases from V and 6 bases from J, with 6 bases in between. The CDR3 totals 13 residues. The CDR3 sequence is CASSQDWSQPQHF. Here the CDR3 DNA reads TGCGCCAGCAGCCAAGATTGGAGTCAGCCCCAGCATTTT.

This chain joins TRBV18 and TRBJ2-5; TRBD1 is a possible D gene (5 bases). From germline, CDR1 is KGHSH and CDR2 LQKENI. The CDR3 length is 14 residues. Trimming shortened V by 3 bases and J by 5 bases, and 13 bases separated the two germline ends. CDR3 protein: CASSPQTVTETQYF. CDR3 DNA sequence: TGTGCCAGCTCACCTCAGACAGTAACCGAGACCCAGTACTTC.

The CDR3 spells CASRRTSGETQYF. CDR3 bases: TGTGCCAGCAGAAGGACTAGCGGAGAGACCCAGTACTTC. The chain uses TRBV7-9 and TRBJ2-5; 10 bases align to TRBD2. The V segment lost 6 bases and the J segment 4 bases; nucleotides outside the gene matches: 2. The CDR3 runs to 13 residues. Looked up from germline, CDR1 is SEHNR and CDR2 is FQNEAQ (reference sequence).

The chain carries TRBV2 and TRBJ1-1, with 8 bases identical to TRBD1. The CDR3 consists of 13 residues. V shed 9 bases, J shed 3 bases, and the junction held 6 bases outside the gene matches. Germline-derived CDR1 and CDR2 are SNHLY and FYNNEI. CDR3 in DNA: TGTGCCAGTACAGGACAGGGTCACACTGAAGCTTTCTTT. Its translation is CASTGQGHTEAFF.

The chain uses TRBV6-5 and TRBJ2-5; tentatively, D is TRBD1 or TRBD2 (5 bases each). This CDR3 has 16 residues. The germline V gene has CDR1 MNHEY and CDR2 SVGAGI. The V end was cut by 0 bases, the J end by 4 bases, with 15 bases between. The chain's CDR3 is CASSYSKGRGRETQYF. The CDR3 DNA follows: TGTGCCAGCAGTTACTCGAAGGGCCGGGGACGAGAGACCCAGTACTTC.